This is a list of T cell receptor beta chains from one sample in a study of blood T cell repertoires in COVID-19. TCRdb's copy holds only in-frame clones and misses some; the assay was immunoSEQ multiplex PCR. Found here are 200,000 or so clones, about 84% of them singletons; the top ten hold under 5.5%. The sequencing sample was made of peripheral blood. These receptors came from a woman aged 25 to 45 with acute or convalescent COVID-19. Each CDR3 is given with its conserved first and last residue. A D gene is named only where the DNA matches it firmly. Not every row has a clone size; where given, it reads once, few, many or a size class.

>TRBV18|.|.|TRBJ1-1
CASSAREAEAFF
TGTGCCAGCTCAGCCAGGGAGGCTGAAGCTTTCTTT
>TRBV6-5|TRBD1|.|TRBJ1-6
CASSYTTGENSPLHF
TGTGCCAGCAGTTACACGACAGGGGAAAATTCACCCCTCCACTTT
>TRBV5-1|TRBD1|.|TRBJ1-1
CASSLRTGWDEAFF
TGCGCCAGCAGCTTACGGACAGGGTGGGATGAAGCTTTCTTT
>TRBV19|.|.|TRBJ2-6
CASSRRSGANVLTF
TGTGCCAGTAGTAGGAGGTCTGGGGCCAACGTCCTGACTTTC
>TRBV27|.|.|TRBJ1-4
CASRTDSSNEKLFF
TGTGCCAGCAGGACGGACAGTAGTAATGAAAAACTGTTTTTT
>TRBV7-9|TRBD1|few|TRBJ1-6
CASSLGQGLPLHF
TGTGCCAGCAGCTTAGGACAGGGGCTACCCCTCCACTTT
>TRBV19|TRBD1|.|TRBJ1-1
CASSIRTGGSEAFF
TGTGCCAGTAGTATTAGGACAGGGGGTTCTGAAGCTTTCTTT
>TRBV25-1|.|.|TRBJ1-2
CASSKHFDQGYTF
TGTGCCAGCAGCAAACATTTTGATCAGGGCTACACCTTC
>TRBV7-9|.|once|TRBJ1-1
CASSLPTTSEAFF
TGTGCCAGCAGCTTACCTACTACCTCTGAAGCTTTCTTT
>TRBV4-2|.|once|TRBJ2-2
CASSQDNGELFF
TGTGCCAGCAGCCAAGATAACGGGGAGCTGTTTTTT
>TRBV19|.|.|TRBJ1-5
CASTLGSRAALNQPQHF
TGTGCCAGTACCCTGGGGAGTCGGGCAGCCTTGAATCAGCCCCAGCATTTT
>TRBV5-1|TRBD2|few|TRBJ2-2
CASSSGLAGGPGELFF
TGCGCCAGCAGCTCCGGACTAGCGGGAGGTCCCGGGGAGCTGTTTTTT
>TRBV27|TRBD1|.|TRBJ1-2
CASSVGQGSGYTF
TGTGCCAGCAGTGTAGGACAGGGCTCTGGCTACACCTTC
>TRBV6-5|.|.|TRBJ2-7
CASTREITYEQYF
TGTGCCAGCACCAGGGAAATTACCTACGAGCAGTACTTC
>TRBV6-2/TRBV6-3|.|.|TRBJ2-5
CASSLSAGTRETQYF
TGTGCCAGCAGTCTATCTGCGGGAACTCGGGAGACCCAGTACTTC
>TRBV6-5|TRBD2|.|TRBJ2-7
CASSYSAGGYEQYF
TGTGCCAGCAGTTACTCGGCGGGGGGCTACGAGCAGTACTTC
>TRBV6-1|.|.|TRBJ1-6
CASSGTRGDRNSPLHF
TGTGCCAGCAGTGGCACACGGGGGGACCGTAATTCACCCCTCCACTTT
>TRBV24-1|.|once|TRBJ2-2
CATSGSTRDTGELFF
TGTGCCACCAGTGGCTCAACTAGGGACACCGGGGAGCTGTTTTTT
>TRBV6-5|.|once|TRBJ1-1
CAAQGTNTEAFF
TGTGCCGCTCAGGGAACGAACACTGAAGCTTTCTTT
>TRBV28|.|.|TRBJ1-6
CASSAPGRGSYNSPLHF
TGTGCCAGCAGCGCCCCGGGGCGGGGCTCCTATAATTCACCCCTCCACTTT
>TRBV28|.|.|TRBJ1-1
CASTMTGFATEAFF
TGTGCCAGCACCATGACAGGCTTCGCGACTGAAGCTTTCTTT
>TRBV19|TRBD2|.|TRBJ2-1
CASSILGTSGISSYNEQFF
TGTGCCAGTAGTATCTTAGGGACTAGCGGGATTAGCTCCTACAATGAGCAGTTCTTC
>TRBV15|TRBD2|once|TRBJ2-2
CATSTGTSGTGELFF
TGTGCCACCAGTACCGGGACTAGCGGGACCGGGGAGCTGTTTTTT
>TRBV19|TRBD1|.|TRBJ2-7
CASSIGTGAADEQYF
TGTGCCAGTAGTATAGGGACAGGGGCCGCAGACGAGCAGTACTTC
>TRBV9|.|.|TRBJ1-3
CASSPHQGLPGNTIYF
TGTGCCAGCAGCCCTCACCAGGGGCTCCCTGGAAACACCATATATTTT
>TRBV2|TRBD2|.|TRBJ2-7
CASSAAGGPHEQYF
TGTGCCAGCAGTGCTGCGGGGGGGCCCCACGAGCAGTACTTC
>TRBV9|.|.|TRBJ1-2
CASSAETGGGYGYTF
TGTGCCAGCAGCGCCGAGACAGGTGGAGGCTATGGCTACACCTTC
>TRBV7-8|.|.|TRBJ1-1
CASSFGYREDTEAFF
TGTGCCAGCAGCTTCGGCTACAGGGAAGACACTGAAGCTTTCTTT
>TRBV29-1|TRBD1|few|TRBJ1-5
CSVGQGGDQPQHF
TGCAGCGTGGGACAGGGAGGGGATCAGCCCCAGCATTTT
>TRBV14|TRBD2|.|TRBJ2-3
CASSAHPLAALSTDTQYF
TGTGCCAGCAGCGCACATCCCCTAGCGGCCCTGAGCACAGATACGCAGTATTTT
>TRBV7-8|TRBD1|.|TRBJ1-1
CASSLGRTGRGTEAFF
TGTGCCAGCAGCTTAGGGAGGACAGGGAGGGGCACTGAAGCTTTCTTT
>TRBV5-4|.|.|TRBJ2-7
CASSLDPTGPYEQYF
TGTGCCAGCAGCTTGGATCCCACAGGTCCCTACGAGCAGTACTTC
>TRBV19|.|.|TRBJ2-5
CASSIRGAGETQYF
TGTGCCAGTAGTATTCGTGGGGCCGGGGAGACCCAGTACTTC
>TRBV4-3|.|.|TRBJ2-1
CASSQDQVGVAWGEQFF
TGCGCCAGCAGCCAAGATCAGGTGGGAGTCGCCTGGGGTGAGCAGTTCTTC
>TRBV28|.|.|TRBJ2-1
CAAQGYNEQFF
TGTGCCGCCCAGGGGTACAATGAGCAGTTCTTC
>TRBV7-2|.|.|TRBJ1-1
CASSLRLAGNTEAFF
TGTGCCAGCAGCTTACGCTTAGCGGGGAACACTGAAGCTTTCTTT
>TRBV15|TRBD1|.|TRBJ2-7
CATSKTPGQRIWEQYF
TGTGCCACCAGCAAAACACCGGGACAGAGGATTTGGGAGCAGTACTTC
>TRBV14|.|.|TRBJ2-1
CASSQVNPGSEQFF
TGTGCCAGCAGCCAAGTCAATCCGGGGTCGGAGCAGTTCTTC
>TRBV18|.|.|TRBJ2-7
CASSPGGEQYF
TGTGCCAGCTCACCCGGAGGGGAGCAGTACTTC
>TRBV7-2|.|.|TRBJ1-2
CASSLGRNYGYTF
TGTGCCAGCAGCTTAGGTCGGAACTATGGCTACACCTTC
>TRBV4-3|.|.|TRBJ1-4
CASSQGGGPGNEKLFF
TGCGCCAGCAGCCAAGGGGGGGGACCCGGGAATGAAAAACTGTTTTTT
>TRBV6-5|.|.|TRBJ2-2
CASSRTSAGELFF
TGTGCCAGCAGTCGCACTTCCGCCGGGGAGCTGTTTTTT
>TRBV2|TRBD2|few|TRBJ2-5
CASSEGLAGAVVQETQYF
TGTGCCAGCAGTGAAGGACTAGCGGGGGCGGTGGTTCAAGAGACCCAGTACTTC
>TRBV28|TRBD1|.|TRBJ2-5
CASSLGTGGETQYF
TGTGCCAGCAGTTTAGGGACAGGGGGAGAGACCCAGTACTTC
>TRBV5-1|.|.|TRBJ1-1
CASSLRGNTEAFF
TGCGCCAGCAGCCTTAGGGGGAACACTGAAGCTTTCTTT
>TRBV5-4|.|few|TRBJ2-7
CASSLDSIGEQYF
TGTGCCAGCAGCTTGGACTCAATCGGCGAGCAGTACTTC
>TRBV5-4|.|.|TRBJ2-6
CASSSGVRTGANVLTF
TGTGCCAGCAGCTCAGGGGTTAGAACTGGGGCCAACGTCCTGACTTTC
>TRBV13|.|.|TRBJ1-3
CASSGGQGSSHGNTIYF
TGTGCCAGCAGCGGTGGGCAGGGGTCATCTCATGGAAACACCATATATTTT
>TRBV15|.|.|TRBJ1-5
CATSRDREPLNQPQHF
TGTGCCACCAGCAGAGATCGGGAACCGTTGAATCAGCCCCAGCATTTT
>TRBV28|.|.|TRBJ1-1
CASSPFRNTEAFF
TGTGCCAGCAGCCCCTTTAGGAACACTGAAGCTTTCTTT
>TRBV30|.|few|TRBJ2-7
CAWSVYGAYEQYF
TGTGCCTGGAGTGTATACGGAGCCTACGAGCAGTACTTC
>TRBV30|TRBD1|once|TRBJ1-5
CALPFWGQGMGCNQPQHF
TGTGCCTTGCCCTTTTGGGGACAGGGGATGGGTTGCAATCAGCCCCAGCATTTT
>TRBV4-1|TRBD1|.|TRBJ1-4
CASSPDRAGEKLFF
TGCGCCAGCAGTCCCGACAGGGCCGGTGAAAAACTGTTTTTT
>TRBV5-1|TRBD1|.|TRBJ1-3
CASSSGQLPNTIYF
TGCGCCAGCAGTTCGGGACAGCTCCCTAATACCATATATTTT
>TRBV7-9|.|few|TRBJ2-3
CASSLSRGTSTDTQYF
TGTGCCAGCAGCTTATCCCGGGGAACTAGCACAGATACGCAGTATTTT
>TRBV7-3|.|.|TRBJ2-7
CASATQHSSYEQYF
TGTGCCAGCGCAACTCAGCACAGCTCCTACGAGCAGTACTTC
>TRBV7-6|.|.|TRBJ1-1
CASSLGGGTEAFF
TGTGCCAGCAGCTTAGGAGGAGGGACTGAAGCTTTCTTT